This TCR beta chain is from a study of monozygotic twins with inflammatory bowel disease. Regarding the study as a whole: Sharing of clonotypes with others was lower in IBD patients than in healthy twins, and this was especially so with disease activity.

TCRdb re-called the 5' RACE reads and catalogs CDR3 proteins one per entry, DNA excluded. The sample data list about 210,000 distinct CDR3 sequences. With respect to this clonotype: As yet, its antigen is unknown.

This CDR3 region has 16 residues. Germline CDR1 SNHLY, CDR2 FYNNEI. Sequences were obtained from blood. This sequence originates from a human donor with ulcerative colitis or Crohn's disease, or a healthy co-twin of an affected twin (not recorded which). V gene TRBV2 combines with J gene TRBJ2-1; TCRdb calls TRBD2, which cannot be checked without DNA. CDR3 amino acids: CASSGGSGISYNEQFF.